What follows are 15 T cell receptor beta chains derived from one specimen sequenced in a study of metastatic and nonmetastatic thyroid tumors. All patients reached thyroid surgery having received no treatment beforehand. TCRdb re-clonotyped the PCR reads via MiXCR. The sample has 20,000 to 25,000 clones; more than 14% are singletons. Sequencing was carried out using tumor tissue. The receptors here all came from a female donor with papillary thyroid cancer or a benign thyroid nodule (not recorded which). Some clones in this sample may be carry-over from other donors' samples.

Of note for this clone: A clone one base away is much larger, so this may be a read error. This chain connects TRBV19 to TRBJ1-1, with unresolved D. V was trimmed by 1 base and J by 7 bases, leaving 10 bases between them. CDR1 is LNHDA and CDR2 is SQIVND in the germline V gene (reference sequence). The CDR3 runs to 13 residues. This chain's CDR3 is CASSIAGMVEAFF. CDR3 bases: TGTGCCAGTAGTATAGCGGGGATGGTTGAAGCTTTCTTT.

The table lists this clone with a few counts. The chain is built from TRBV20-1 and TRBJ1-2; no clear D gene. CDR3 length: 13 residues. The V end lost 1 base, the J end lost 1 base, and 7 bases lay between the germline ends. The V gene's germline CDR1 is DFQATT and CDR2 SNEGSKA (reference sequence). CDR3 region: CSARVVGNYGYTF. The CDR3 coding sequence is TGCAGTGCTAGAGTCGTGGGTAACTATGGCTACACCTTC.

This clone rates as medium-sized (0.01 to 0.1%). V usage is TRBV3-1 and J usage is TRBJ1-4, with 8 bases fitting TRBD1. This CDR3 has 15 amino acids. Per germline, CDR1 LGHDT and CDR2 YNNKEL (reference sequence). V lost 0 bases and J lost 6; bases outside the gene matches: 3. CDR3 loop: CASSQDKQGDEKLFF. CDR3 sequence (DNA): TGTGCCAGCAGCCAAGATAAACAGGGGGATGAAAAACTGTTTTTT. Looking up the rest from reference TRBV3-1 and TRBJ1-4 gives the full variable domain: DTAVSQTPKYLVTQMGNDKSIKCEQNLGHDTMYWYKQDSKKFLKIMFSYNNKELIINETVPNRFSPKSPDKAHLNLHINSLELGDSAVYFCASSQDKQGDEKLFFGSGTQLSVL.

In this sample, this clone turned up a few times. The junction differs from germline at one of its ends, possibly a read error. The chain links TRBV11-2 to TRBJ2-5; the D gene is possibly TRBD2 (5 bases). The DNA end favors TRBJ2-1, so the J call may be wrong. The CDR3 consists of 20 residues. Germline V gene sequence: CDR1 SGHAT, CDR2 FQNNGV. The DNA for the CDR3 is TGCGCCAGCAGCTCCCGATCCCAGCGGAGTCCCCTGCGATCCTACAATGAGCAGTTCTTC. It translates to CASSSRSQRSPLRSYNEQFF.

This clone was found many times. A read error may account for a junction end that differs from germline. The CDR3: CASSLGHGRGNEQFF. The DNA of the CDR3 is TGTGCCAGCAGTTTAGGGCACGGGAGGGGTAATGAGCAGTTCTTC. V usage is TRBV11-3 and J usage is TRBJ2-1; 8 bases agree with TRBD2. The CDR3 extends over 15 amino acids. Per germline, CDR1 SGHNT and CDR2 YENEEA.

This clone was seen many times. This rearrangement joins TRBV9 to TRBJ2-2, with D maybe TRBD2 (6 bases). The CDR3 is 18 residues long. Germline V lookup: CDR1 SGDLS, CDR2 YYNGEE. The germline V and J ends were trimmed by 4 bases and 3 bases, with 22 bases remaining between them. CDR3 bases: TGTGCCAGCAGCCCTCCCCTAGGAGGGGCCCCCTACACCGGGGAGCTGTTTTTT. It yields the protein CASSPPLGGAPYTGELFF. Together with reference TRBV9 and TRBJ2-2, the CDR3 gives the full variable domain: DSGVTQTPKHLITATGQRVTLRCSPRSGDLSVYWYQQSLDQGLQFLIQYYNGEERAKGNILERFSAQQFPDLHSELNLSSLELGDSALYFCASSPPLGGAPYTGELFFGEGSRLTVL.

This clone was seen at least ten times. Other DNA sequences of this sample code for an identical CDR3. The J gene is TRBJ2-1, the V gene TRBV20-1; the D gene is possibly TRBD2 (5 bases). The CDR3 consists of 15 residues. Trimming took 0 bases from V and 0 from J, leaving 9 bases between them. Germline V CDR1 and CDR2: DFQATT, SNEGSKA (reference sequence). The CDR3 region has the DNA TGCAGTGCTAGAGAAGAGGGAGTCTCCTACAATGAGCAGTTCTTC. Translated, it gives CSAREEGVSYNEQFF.

By proportion, this clone is medium-sized (0.01 to 0.1%). V and J are TRBV20-1 and TRBJ2-7; D is unclear. The CDR3 is made up of 16 amino acids. Per the germline V gene, CDR1 is DFQATT and CDR2 is SNEGSKA (reference sequence). V gave up 2 bases and J gave up 1 base, with 18 bases separating them. The CDR3 loop is CSARPLGRQFSYEQYF. CDR3 nucleotide sequence: TGCAGTGCTAGACCACTGGGCCGACAATTTTCCTACGAGCAGTACTTC.

In this sample, this clone turned up many times. The chain carries TRBV3-1 and TRBJ1-2, with D tentatively TRBD1 (6 bases). V was clipped by 3 bases and J by 1 base, with 9 bases between them. CDR3 size: 14 residues. Per germline, CDR1 LGHDT and CDR2 YNNKEL (reference sequence). CDR3 nucleotide sequence: TGTGCCAGCAGCCATGGACAGCTTAACTATGGCTACACCTTC. This codes for CASSHGQLNYGYTF. The full variable domain, completed using reference TRBV3-1 and TRBJ1-2, is DTAVSQTPKYLVTQMGNDKSIKCEQNLGHDTMYWYKQDSKKFLKIMFSYNNKELIINETVPNRFSPKSPDKAHLNLHINSLELGDSAVYFCASSHGQLNYGYTFGSGTRLTVV.

This chain uses TRBV12-3 or TRBV12-4 with TRBJ2-7; possible D gene TRBD1, 5 bases. Trimming removed 5 bases at V and 4 bases at J, with 9 bases between. CDR3 length: 12 residues. The CDR3 sequence: CASSGPGYEQYF. The CDR3 coding sequence is TGTGCCAGCAGTGGCCCAGGGTACGAGCAGTACTTC.

There are a few counts of this clone. The CDR3 here is CASSFGEGHYGYTF. In nucleotides, the CDR3 is TGTGCCAGCAGTTTCGGCGAAGGGCACTATGGCTACACCTTC. J is TRBJ1-2 and V is TRBV12-3 or TRBV12-4; D gene unclear. V dropped 3 bases and J dropped 3 bases, with 11 bases sitting between them. This CDR3 is built from 14 residues.

This clone occurred many times. J is TRBJ2-1 and V is TRBV20-1; TRBD1 is a possible D gene (6 bases). The V gene's germline CDR1 is DFQATT and CDR2 SNEGSKA (reference sequence). The V and J ends lost 4 bases and 4 bases respectively, with 11 bases between them. This CDR3 has 13 residues. In DNA form, the CDR3 reads TGCAGTGCTACCCTAGACAGGTACAATGAGCAGTTCTTC. Its translation: CSATLDRYNEQFF.

This clone showed up many times. The CDR3 spells CASRGAEQGRGTDTQYF. DNA of the CDR3: TGTGCCAGCAGGGGCGCCGAACAGGGTAGGGGCACAGATACGCAGTATTTT. The chain joins TRBV6-5 to TRBJ2-3, with D perhaps matching TRBD1 (6 bases). Deletions cut 6 bases from V and 1 base from J, with 20 bases between. Per germline, CDR1 MNHEY and CDR2 SVGAGI. This CDR3 region has 17 residues.

In this sample, this clone turned up many times. This sequence joins TRBV29-1 and TRBJ2-1; 10 bases map to TRBD2. The length of the CDR3 is 17 residues. Unmatched junction bases numbered 8, after V lost 3 bases and J lost 0 bases. From germline, CDR1 is SQVTM and CDR2 ANQGSEA. The chain's CDR3 is CSVEGVAGGFSYNEQFF. The CDR3 region has the DNA TGCAGCGTTGAGGGGGTAGCGGGGGGTTTCTCCTACAATGAGCAGTTCTTC.

There are many counts of this clone. The chain recombines TRBV5-5 with TRBJ2-2; perhaps TRBD2 as D (6 bases). From germline, CDR1 is SGHKS and CDR2 YYEKEE (reference sequence). The CDR3 extends over 14 amino acids. Trimming stripped 0 bases from V and 6 bases from J, with 9 bases between. As DNA, the CDR3 is TGTGCCAGCAGCTTGGAATGGGGGGCCGGGGAGCTGTTTTTT. Translated: CASSLEWGAGELFF. The variable domain in full, completed from reference TRBV5-5 and TRBJ2-2, reads DAGVTQSPTHLIKTRGQQVTLRCSPISGHKSVSWYQQVLGQGPQFIFQYYEKEERGRGNFPDRFSARQFPNYSSELNVNALLLGDSALYLCASSLEWGAGELFFGEGSRLTVL.